Detailed here is one TCR beta chain. What it binds is not known. Regions amplified from RNA transcripts were the TCR beta CDR3 regions. In the first-round RT-PCR of the TCR CDR3, the HTBI primer set was used. TCRdb re-called the multiplex PCR reads through MiXCR, storing one row per CDR3 protein. The table shows about 560,000 distinct CDR3 sequences, with over 15% occurring only once. In patients aged 18 to 65, hyperthyroidism was newly diagnosed, with duration under 2 months. Clinical symptoms, serum thyroxine and TRAb, thyroid ultrasound and orbital computed tomography were used for the diagnoses. The PBMCs were taken from approximately 11 ml of fresh peripheral blood. Germline V gene sequence: CDR1 DFQATT, CDR2 SNEGSKA (reference sequence). The ends were cut back, 0 bases at V and 0 bases at J, with 5 bases in the middle. The length of the CDR3 is 13 residues. This specimen belongs to a study of T cells in Graves' hyperthyroidism and ophthalmopathy. Overall study results and limits: A median around 6 months before onset, the model predicted ophthalmopathy.

The receptor comes from a young woman with Graves' hyperthyroidism. Sequenced input: blood. This sequence joins TRBV20-1 and TRBJ1-1; D is unclear. The CDR3 sequence: CSARDSLNTEAFF. The CDR3 DNA follows: TGCAGTGCTAGAGACAGCCTGAACACTGAAGCTTTCTTT.